The 5 T cell receptor beta chains below were found in one sample sequenced in a study of identifying expanded T cells in peripheral blood. The data were produced by immunoSEQ multiplex PCR, yet TCRdb's version contains in-frame clones alone and is incomplete. The table records 75,000 to 90,000 clones, roughly 89% of them present only once. Specimen: blood. All receptors derive from a person aged 18 to 75 in good health.

The J gene is TRBJ2-2, the V gene TRBV11-2, with TRBD2 matching over 10 bases. After removal of 0 bases from V and 8 bases from J, the junction contained 9 bases not matched to a gene. The CDR3 runs 17 residues. Germline assignment: CDR1 SGHAT and CDR2 FQNNGV. This CDR3 is CASSLDFASGRMGELFF. CDR3 DNA: TGTGCCAGCAGCTTAGATTTTGCTAGCGGGAGAATGGGGGAGCTGTTTTTT.

V usage is TRBV9 and J usage is TRBJ2-1, with D perhaps TRBD2 (6 bases). Trimming took 3 bases from V and 3 from J, leaving 10 bases between them. Germline assignment: CDR1 SGDLS and CDR2 YYNGEE. This CDR3 is built from 14 residues. The CDR3 DNA sequence: TGTGCCAGCAGCGCTGTGACTAGCTACAATGAGCAGTTCTTC. Its protein product is CASSAVTSYNEQFF.

This chain uses TRBV19 with TRBJ2-1; TRBD1 might be the D (5 bases). This CDR3 region has 13 residues. Between the trimmed V and J ends, which lost 4 bases and 5 bases, there was a span of 9 bases. Germline V CDR1 and CDR2: LNHDA, SQIVND (reference sequence). This chain's CDR3 is CASSRSGNNEQFF. The CDR3 DNA follows: TGTGCCAGTAGTAGGTCAGGGAACAATGAGCAGTTCTTC.

The chain carries TRBV19 and TRBJ2-7; perhaps D is TRBD1 or TRBD2 (5 bases each). There are 15 residues in the CDR3. V dropped 7 bases and J dropped 2 bases, with 18 bases sitting between them. CDR1 and CDR2 (germline): LNHDA, SQIVND (reference sequence). CDR3 nucleotides: TGTGCCAGTATGAATGAGGGCAGGGCTCCCTACGAGCAGTACTTC. Translated, it gives CASMNEGRAPYEQYF.

The genes are TRBV9 and TRBJ1-3, with D maybe TRBD1 (5 bases). The CDR3 runs 16 residues. With 3 bases removed from V and 0 bases from J, the gap between germline ends came to 13 bases. Germline-derived CDR1 and CDR2 are SGDLS and YYNGEE. The CDR3 coding sequence is TGTGCCAGCAGCGGTGGACGGGACTTCTCTGGAAACACCATATATTTT. Translated, it gives CASSGGRDFSGNTIYF. The full variable domain, completed using reference TRBV9 and TRBJ1-3, is DSGVTQTPKHLITATGQRVTLRCSPRSGDLSVYWYQQSLDQGLQFLIQYYNGEERAKGNILERFSAQQFPDLHSELNLSSLELGDSALYFCASSGGRDFSGNTIYFGEGSWLTVV.